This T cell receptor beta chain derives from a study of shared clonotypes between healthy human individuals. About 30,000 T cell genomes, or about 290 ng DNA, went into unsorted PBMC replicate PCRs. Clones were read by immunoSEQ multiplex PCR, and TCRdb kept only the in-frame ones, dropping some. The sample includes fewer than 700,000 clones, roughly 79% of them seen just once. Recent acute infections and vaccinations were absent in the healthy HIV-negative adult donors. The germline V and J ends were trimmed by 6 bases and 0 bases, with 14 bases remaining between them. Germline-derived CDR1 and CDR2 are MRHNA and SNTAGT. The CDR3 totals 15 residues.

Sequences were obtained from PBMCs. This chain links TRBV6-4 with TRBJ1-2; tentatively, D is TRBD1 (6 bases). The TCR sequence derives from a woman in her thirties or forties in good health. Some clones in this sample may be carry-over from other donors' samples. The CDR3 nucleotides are TGTGCCAGCAGCCGGTTGGAGGGGGCTAACTATGGCTACACCTTC. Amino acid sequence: CASSRLEGANYGYTF.